The 32 T cell receptor beta chains presented below share a single source sample, sequenced in a study of T cell changes during pregnancy in multiple sclerosis. The data were produced by immunoSEQ multiplex PCR, yet TCRdb's version contains in-frame clones alone and is incomplete. The sample consists of about 53,000 clones, 90% of them appearing once. The source material was peripheral blood, sampled after pregnancy. The receptors come from a female donor in good health, enrolled as a control in a pregnancy study.

V usage is TRBV4-2 and J usage is TRBJ1-3, with D perhaps matching TRBD1 (6 bases). Trimming cost V 0 bases and J 2 bases, with 17 bases left between them. Germline V lookup: CDR1 LGHNA, CDR2 YNFKEQ. This CDR3 region has 18 residues. The CDR3 region is CASSQEGGGLGAGNTIYF. CDR3 DNA sequence: TGTGCCAGCAGCCAAGAGGGAGGGGGACTAGGAGCTGGAAACACCATATATTTT.

The chain uses TRBV6-5 and TRBJ1-6, with TRBD1 matching 10 bases. Germline V gene lookup returns CDR1 MNHEY and CDR2 SVGAGI. The CDR3 is 15 residues long. V trimming: 5 bases; J trimming: 8 bases; junction bases outside the gene matches: 6. The CDR3 DNA sequence: TGTGCCAGCAGTCAGACAGGGGGCGCTTATTCACCCCTCCACTTT. Amino acids: CASSQTGGAYSPLHF.

The chain uses TRBV5-4 and TRBJ1-6; D is possibly TRBD1 (6 bases). The germline V and J ends were trimmed by 4 bases and 9 bases, with 8 bases remaining between them. The germline gives CDR1 SGHNT, CDR2 YYREEE (reference sequence). This CDR3 comprises 12 residues. DNA for the CDR3: TGTGCCAGCAGCCCCAGGGGTTCACCCCTCCACTTT. Its protein product is CASSPRGSPLHF.

The J gene is TRBJ1-1, the V gene TRBV7-9; 8 bases are a match to TRBD1. This CDR3 is built from 18 residues. Germline loops: CDR1 SEHNR, CDR2 FQNEAQ (reference sequence). V was clipped by 5 bases and J by 0 bases; unmatched bases: 14. CDR3 sequence (DNA): TGTGCCAGCAGCCCCGCCGGGACAGGACCCGTTATGAACACTGAAGCTTTCTTT. Its protein is CASSPAGTGPVMNTEAFF. Using reference TRBV7-9 and TRBJ1-1 for the parts outside the CDR3, the full variable domain is DTGVSQNPRHKITKRGQNVTFRCDPISEHNRLYWYRQTLGQGPEFLTYFQNEAQLEKSRLLSDRFSAERPKGSFSTLEIQRTEQGDSAMYLCASSPAGTGPVMNTEAFFGQGTRLTVV.

The chain has TRBV18 and TRBJ1-1; 7 bases map to TRBD1. This CDR3 is built from 14 residues. Per germline, CDR1 KGHSH and CDR2 LQKENI. V lost 3 bases to trimming and J lost 5 bases; unmatched junction nucleotides: 6. The CDR3 DNA reads TGTGCCAGCTCACCCGACAGGGAATGGACTGAAGCTTTCTTT. Amino acid sequence: CASSPDREWTEAFF.

This clone was seen a handful of times. J is TRBJ1-2 and V is TRBV6-5, with a weak D call TRBD1 (6 bases). The CDR3 sequence is 14 residues long. V was clipped by 6 bases and J by 4 bases, with 15 bases between them. Germline CDR1 reads MNHEY; CDR2 reads SVGAGI. CDR3 in DNA: TGTGCCAGCAGCGGGGGGCCGGAAACCTATGGCTACACCTTC. The encoded protein is CASSGGPETYGYTF.

The gene calls are TRBV30 and TRBJ1-6, with D uncertain. V was clipped by 2 bases and J by 8 bases, with 16 bases between them. Germline V lookup: CDR1 GTSNPN, CDR2 SVGIG (reference sequence). There are 15 residues in the CDR3. CDR3 bases: TGTGCCTGGAGTCCCCACGGTCATCTGGATTCACCCCTCCACTTT. Its translation: CAWSPHGHLDSPLHF. Using reference TRBV30 and TRBJ1-6 for the parts outside the CDR3, the full variable domain is SQTIHQWPATLVQPVGSPLSLECTVEGTSNPNLYWYRQAAGRGLQLLFYSVGIGQISSEVPQNLSASRPQDRQFILSSKKLLLSDSGFYLCAWSPHGHLDSPLHFGNGTRLTVT.

The rearrangement links TRBV2 to TRBJ2-7, with 11 bases identical to TRBD2. CDR3 length equals 14 residues. The germline CDR1 and CDR2 sequences are SNHLY and FYNNEI. J gave up 6 bases and V 6 bases, and 7 bases lay outside the gene matches. CDR3 residues: CASRGTSGSGEQYF. The CDR3 DNA is TGTGCCAGCAGGGGTACTAGCGGGAGTGGCGAGCAGTACTTC.

The J gene is TRBJ2-7, the V gene TRBV4-2; TRBD2 agrees at 8 bases. The V gene end was trimmed by 4 bases and the J gene end by 3 bases; junction bases not matched to a gene: 11. The CDR3 totals 16 residues. Per germline, CDR1 LGHNA and CDR2 YNFKEQ. The CDR3 sequence is CASSPGRELAGYEQYF. The DNA of the CDR3 is TGTGCCAGCAGCCCCGGGCGGGAGCTAGCGGGCTACGAGCAGTACTTC.

The chain recombines TRBV6-1 with TRBJ1-3; D remains unclear. Between the trimmed V and J ends, which lost 5 bases and 2 bases, there was a span of 10 bases. This CDR3 has 14 residues. Germline lookup yields CDR1 MNHNS and CDR2 SASEGT. CDR3: CASSPTRAGNTIYF. CDR3 DNA sequence: TGTGCCAGCAGTCCAACTCGGGCTGGAAACACCATATATTTT.

The chain carries TRBV5-1 and TRBJ2-3; D is ambiguous. The V and J ends lost 1 base and 11 bases respectively, with 14 bases between them. Germline V CDR1 and CDR2: SGHRS, YFSETQ. The CDR3 has 13 amino acids. CDR3 region: CASSLTATMGQYF. In DNA form, the CDR3 reads TGCGCCAGCAGCTTGACCGCGACAATGGGGCAGTATTTT.

V usage is TRBV29-1 and J usage is TRBJ2-7; TRBD2 agrees at 10 bases. Germline V lookup: CDR1 SQVTM, CDR2 ANQGSEA. The trim removed 7 bases at V and 3 bases at J, leaving 3 bases unmatched. The CDR3 has 12 amino acids. The CDR3 nucleotides are TGCAGCGCTAGCGGGGGTGGCTACGAGCAGTACTTC. Translated: CSASGGGYEQYF.

In this sample, this clone turned up once. The J gene is TRBJ1-1, the V gene TRBV6-5; D is perhaps TRBD1 (6 bases). Germline CDR1 reads MNHEY; CDR2 reads SVGAGI. The CDR3 runs to 16 residues. The ends were cut back, 0 bases at V and 1 base at J, with 12 bases in the middle. The CDR3 sequence is CASSYSGRGSNTEAFF. The CDR3 region has the DNA TGTGCCAGCAGTTACTCCGGCAGGGGATCGAACACTGAAGCTTTCTTT.

The chain carries TRBV11-2 and TRBJ2-1, with TRBD2 identical over 8 bases. V trimming: 6 bases; J trimming: 12 bases; junction bases outside the gene matches: 25. The CDR3 is 18 residues long. Germline V gene sequence: CDR1 SGHAT, CDR2 FQNNGV. The CDR3 reads CASSTHRGGRGMDSGQFF. The CDR3 nucleotides read TGTGCCAGCAGTACCCACCGGGGGGGCCGGGGTATGGATTCGGGGCAGTTCTTC.

The chain carries TRBV19 and TRBJ1-2; 9 nucleotides align to TRBD1. V trimming: 4 bases; J trimming: 6 bases; junction bases outside the gene matches: 12. This CDR3 spans 16 amino acids. The germline V gene has CDR1 LNHDA and CDR2 SQIVND (reference sequence). The CDR3 reads CASSRGQGQRAHGYTF. The CDR3 nucleotides read TGTGCCAGTAGTAGGGGACAGGGTCAGAGAGCTCATGGCTACACCTTC.

The V call is TRBV4-3, the J call TRBJ1-6; D might be TRBD1 (5 bases). The V end was cut by 0 bases, the J end by 9 bases, with 18 bases between. This CDR3 region has 17 residues. Looked up from germline, CDR1 is LGHNA and CDR2 is YSLEER. CDR3 sequence reads: CASSQDGPGLFFSPLHF. The CDR3 region has the DNA TGCGCCAGCAGCCAAGATGGACCGGGACTGTTCTTTTCACCCCTCCACTTT.

V and J are TRBV19 and TRBJ1-5; TRBD1 is a possible D gene (6 bases). Germline V gene data show CDR1 as LNHDA and CDR2 as SQIVND (reference sequence). The CDR3 covers 13 residues. Trimming removed 7 bases at V and 7 bases at J, with 14 bases between. The CDR3 here is CASNDRQAQPQHF. The CDR3 nucleotides are TGTGCCAGTAATGACAGGCAGGCCCAGCCCCAGCATTTT.

This rearrangement joins TRBV11-2 to TRBJ2-5; TRBD1 matches at 8 bases. Looked up from germline, CDR1 is SGHAT and CDR2 is FQNNGV. V was clipped by 4 bases and J by 5 bases; unmatched bases: 6. The CDR3 length is 14 residues. The CDR3 sequence: CASSSGDRPETQYF. DNA for the CDR3: TGTGCCAGCAGCTCAGGGGACAGGCCTGAGACCCAGTACTTC.

The V gene is TRBV10-3, the J gene TRBJ1-1; D gene unclear. This CDR3 comprises 14 residues. CDR1 is ENHRY and CDR2 is SYGVKD in the germline V gene. V lost 7 bases, J lost 4 bases, and 16 bases lay in between. CDR3 sequence: CAIKAPTGGTEAFF. CDR3 in DNA: TGTGCCATCAAGGCCCCAACTGGAGGCACTGAAGCTTTCTTT.

This chain connects TRBV28 to TRBJ1-2; 8 positions match TRBD1. Trimming at V came to 5 bases and at J to 0 bases, leaving 8 bases not matched to a gene. This CDR3 is built from 16 residues. Germline lookup yields CDR1 MDHEN and CDR2 SYDVKM. CDR3 protein: CASSPQGAGANYGYTF. CDR3 bases: TGTGCCAGCAGTCCCCAGGGGGCCGGGGCTAACTATGGCTACACCTTC.

The chain recombines TRBV5-1 with TRBJ2-7, with D perhaps matching TRBD1 (6 bases). The CDR3 loop spans 13 amino acids. The germline CDR1 and CDR2 sequences are SGHRS and YFSETQ. Trimming removed 5 bases from V and 2 bases from J, with 11 bases in between. The CDR3 DNA reads TGCGCCAGCAGGAGGGGGAGCACCTACGAGCAGTACTTC. This translates into CASRRGSTYEQYF.

The chain carries TRBV6-6 and TRBJ2-7, with TRBD1 as a possible D gene (5 bases). CDR3 length: 16 residues. V was pared by 8 bases and J by 0 bases, with 20 bases between. Germline V CDR1 and CDR2: MNHNY, SVGAGI (reference sequence). The DNA for the CDR3 is TGTGCCAGCGTAGGGGCCCCCCCACAAAACTCCTACGAGCAGTACTTC. It is translated as CASVGAPPQNSYEQYF.

The rearrangement joins TRBV15 to TRBJ1-2; no clear D. V was pared by 0 bases and J by 4 bases, with 15 bases between. In germline, CDR1 is LNHNV, CDR2 YYDKDF (reference sequence). The CDR3 extends over 16 amino acids. The CDR3 protein is CATSRDEISRIYGYTF. The CDR3 DNA reads TGTGCCACCAGCAGAGATGAGATTAGCAGAATCTATGGCTACACCTTC.

The chain links TRBV9 to TRBJ2-6; 7 bases are a match to TRBD2. Germline CDR1 is SGDLS and CDR2 is YYNGEE. V lost 4 bases and J lost 3; bases outside the gene matches: 10. The CDR3 length is 17 residues. CDR3 amino acids: CASSISGKSGGANVLTF. The DNA of the CDR3 is TGTGCCAGCAGCATCAGCGGGAAGTCAGGTGGGGCCAACGTCCTGACTTTC.

In its sample, this clone was seen once. The CDR3 loop reads CASGFSGELEQYF. CDR3 bases: TGTGCCAGCGGGTTTAGCGGGGAGCTCGAGCAGTACTTC. This sequence joins TRBV6-1 and TRBJ2-7; 8 bases are shared with TRBD2. This CDR3 is built from 13 residues. Trimming removed 8 bases from V and 6 bases from J; junction bases left unmatched: 9. Germline assignment: CDR1 MNHNS and CDR2 SASEGT.

The chain is built from TRBV28 and TRBJ1-1, with unresolved D. Trimming pared 5 bases from V and 1 base from J, leaving 11 bases between. The CDR3 totals 14 residues. CDR1 is MDHEN and CDR2 is SYDVKM in the germline V gene. The CDR3: CASSELGPNTEAFF. Written as DNA, the CDR3 is TGTGCCAGCAGTGAACTAGGGCCGAACACTGAAGCTTTCTTT.

This clone was recorded only once. The rearrangement uses TRBV9 and TRBJ1-1, with TRBD1 identical over 7 bases. The CDR3 consists of 14 residues. The germline V gene has CDR1 SGDLS and CDR2 YYNGEE. V lost 4 bases to trimming and J lost 0 bases; unmatched junction nucleotides: 3. For the CDR3, the DNA is TGTGCCAGCAGCACGACAGGGCTGAACACTGAAGCTTTCTTT. It encodes CASSTTGLNTEAFF.

The chain recombines TRBV6-6 with TRBJ2-3, with D possibly TRBD2 on 5 matching bases. CDR3 length equals 13 residues. Germline assignment: CDR1 MNHNY and CDR2 SVGAGI (reference sequence). This CDR3 reads CAAGAKRTDTQYF. In DNA, the CDR3 is TGTGCTGCAGGCGCTAAGCGGACAGATACGCAGTATTTT.

The V call is TRBV27, the J call TRBJ2-1; 10 bases are a match to TRBD2. The ends lost 6 bases at V and 7 bases at J; junction bases unmatched: 15. Germline CDR1 is MNHEY and CDR2 is SMNVEV (reference sequence). The CDR3 consists of 17 residues. The chain's CDR3 is CASRPLPLAGAQNEQFF. The CDR3 bases are TGTGCCAGCAGGCCCCTACCTCTAGCGGGGGCCCAAAATGAGCAGTTCTTC.

The chain has TRBV10-3 and TRBJ1-3; possible D gene TRBD1, 6 bases. The CDR3 is 13 residues long. Trimming shortened V by 5 bases and J by 9 bases, and 14 bases separated the two germline ends. Germline lookup yields CDR1 ENHRY and CDR2 SYGVKD. The CDR3 DNA follows: TGTGCCATCAGTAGCTCAGGGGTCGGCACCATATATTTT. This codes for CAISSSGVGTIYF.

The V and J genes are TRBV7-9 and TRBJ2-7, with a weak D call TRBD2 (5 bases). Germline V gene lookup returns CDR1 SEHNR and CDR2 FQNEAQ (reference sequence). The germline V and J ends were trimmed by 6 bases and 9 bases, with 18 bases remaining between them. The CDR3 is made up of 13 amino acids. The CDR3 loop is CASRPGNSDGQYF. CDR3 nucleotides: TGTGCCAGCAGGCCGGGAAATTCGGACGGGCAGTACTTC.

The rearrangement joins TRBV2 to TRBJ1-2; the match to TRBD1 covers 10 bases. Trimming cost V 6 bases and J 2 bases; bases outside gene matches: 6. This CDR3 has 15 residues. CDR1 and CDR2 (germline): SNHLY, FYNNEI. In DNA form, the CDR3 reads TGTGCCAGCAGGGCCGGGACAGGGGAAAACTATGGCTACACCTTC. Amino acid sequence: CASRAGTGENYGYTF.